The clone carrying this TCR beta chain was picked up many times. CDR3 length: 17 amino acids. The germline gives CDR1 MDHEN, CDR2 SYDVKM. Trimming cost V 4 bases and J 0 bases; bases outside gene matches: 9. TCRdb ran MiXCR on the reads and lists one entry per CDR3 protein. The profile shows a few hundred thousand distinct CDR3 sequences, 8% to 10% of them singletons. The data belong to a study of T cell repertoires in cytomegalovirus infection. The sequence came from a human donor in good health (CMV status not recorded). Some clones in this sample may be carry-over from other donors' samples. What was sequenced was PBMCs. The V call is TRBV28, the J call TRBJ2-3; 8 bases are a match to TRBD1. DNA of the CDR3: TGTGCCAGCAGTTCGTCTCGGGACAGGAAAAGCACAGATACGCAGTATTTT. Amino acid sequence: CASSSSRDRKSTDTQYF.